The source of this T cell receptor beta chain is a study of blood T cell repertoires in COVID-19. About the study: Acute-phase and convalescent COVID-19 samples originated in the United States, Italy and Spain. T cells, B-cell-depleted T cells, or PBMCs supplied cDNA or gDNA.

Source study methods: Amplification with reference gene primers provided the estimates of nucleated cell counts. Sequenced by immunoSEQ multiplex PCR; TCRdb stores in-frame clones only, minus some. V, J and clone size are taken as reported in that table, and D and trimming were inferred from the DNA itself. The sample shows about 210,000 clones, approximately 87% of them seen only once. The V and J ends lost 0 bases and 6 bases, in that order; junction bases with no gene match: 1. The CDR3 runs 15 residues. Germline CDR1 and CDR2: SGDLS and YYNGEE. This clone appeared once. The sample taken for sequencing was peripheral blood. This sequence was found in a woman aged 70-85 years with acute or convalescent COVID-19. The chain couples TRBV9 to TRBJ2-2; 11 positions match TRBD1. CDR3 nucleotide sequence: TGTGCCAGCAGCGTAGGGACAGGGGGCGCCGGGGAGCTGTTTTTT. Its protein product is CASSVGTGGAGELFF.